The clone carrying this T cell receptor (beta chain) was observed at least ten times. The antigen is undetermined. This entry belongs to a study of read filtering for tumor transcriptome and immune sequencing. Study details: The cohort had roughly 17 men and over eleven women aged roughly 45 to 90, mean about 66 years. RNA-seq yielded only about 75 to 1,400 TCR reads, IR-seq about 4 to 10.27 million. Points from the study as a whole: Approximately 80% of IR-seq clonotypes had one read, totaling around 4% of reads; RNA-seq: approximately 73% and 42%. The sorted CD138-negative fraction was a mixed bone marrow immune population, not purified T cells.

Molecular barcoded adaptors covering alpha/delta and beta/gamma chains were used on about 390 ng RNA. Each CDR3 protein is one row after TCRdb ran MiXCR on the reads. The sample has 60,000 to 75,000 distinct CDR3 sequences; roughly 19% are singletons. The germline CDR1 and CDR2 sequences are LGHNA and YNFKEQ. The length of the CDR3 is 16 residues. The germline V and J ends were trimmed by 1 base and 6 bases, with 16 bases remaining between them. The chain couples TRBV4-2 to TRBJ2-1; D call uncertain. This receptor was obtained from a donor older than 35 with multiple myeloma. Sequences were obtained from a population of CD138-negative cells sorted from bone marrow. The chain's CDR3 is CASSQVPTAVGNEQFF. The CDR3 coding sequence is TGTGCCAGCAGCCAAGTCCCCACAGCTGTGGGCAATGAGCAGTTCTTC.